Following are 3 T cell receptor beta chains from one sample sequenced in a study of T cell responses to AZD1222 COVID-19 vaccine (dated by TCRdb to about 2021). The time point tag for this specimen amounts to: baseline before first vaccination. Libraries were constructed by the immunoSEQ multiplex PCR assay. TCRdb limited this immuneACCESS table to in-frame rearrangements with V and J called. A share of clones is missing; checked studies link under half to unresolved V genes, and the rest is unexplained. Across this sample there are about 120,000 clones, with around 92% seen only once. 1.5% to 1.8% of the sample is held by the ten biggest clonotypes. The specimen was peripheral blood, collected on day 0 of AZD1222 vaccination. The receptors here all came from an adult in good health.

This chain uses TRBV29-1 with TRBJ2-2, with 10 bases fitting TRBD1. This CDR3 comprises 15 residues. Trimming cost V 1 base and J 3 bases; bases outside gene matches: 2. CDR1 SQVTM and CDR2 ANQGSEA come from the germline V gene. CDR3 loop: CSVEVGQGYTGELFF. The CDR3 bases are TGCAGCGTTGAAGTGGGACAGGGGTACACCGGGGAGCTGTTTTTT.

V and J are TRBV30 and TRBJ1-1; D gene uncertain. The CDR3 runs 14 residues. Looked up from germline, CDR1 is GTSNPN and CDR2 is SVGIG (reference sequence). V was shortened by 0 bases and J by 6 bases, with 14 bases between the two germline ends. The CDR3 reads CAWSVSGPYAEAFF. The CDR3 region has the DNA TGTGCCTGGAGTGTATCCGGGCCGTACGCTGAAGCTTTCTTT.

The V gene is TRBV4-3, the J gene TRBJ2-3; 11 bases line up with TRBD2. Germline CDR1 reads LGHNA; CDR2 reads YSLEER. The V gene end was trimmed by 3 bases and the J gene end by 3 bases; junction bases not matched to a gene: 17. This CDR3 has 20 amino acids. The chain's CDR3 is CASSQGETRLASGRTDTQYF. CDR3 coding DNA: TGCGCCAGCAGCCAGGGAGAGACGCGGTTGGCTAGCGGGAGGACAGATACGCAGTATTTT.